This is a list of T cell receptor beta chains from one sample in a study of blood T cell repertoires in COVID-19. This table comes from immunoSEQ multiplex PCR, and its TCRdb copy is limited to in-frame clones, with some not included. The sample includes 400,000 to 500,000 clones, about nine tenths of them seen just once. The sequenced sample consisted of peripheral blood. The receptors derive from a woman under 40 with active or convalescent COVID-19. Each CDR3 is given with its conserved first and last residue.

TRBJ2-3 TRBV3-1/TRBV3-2 CASSQGGSRTDTQYF
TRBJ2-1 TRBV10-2 CASSEMLASSYNEQFF
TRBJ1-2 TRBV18 CASSQGLEPNYGYTF
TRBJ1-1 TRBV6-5 CASSYAGAEAFF
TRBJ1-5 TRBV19 CASSTPDRGGGNQPQHF
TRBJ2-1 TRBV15 CATSRDSGGAVYNEQFF
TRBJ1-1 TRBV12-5 CASGLTPGSEAFF
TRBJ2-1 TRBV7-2 CASSRTSGLYNEQFF
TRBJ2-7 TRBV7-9 CASSLEGQSSSYEQYF
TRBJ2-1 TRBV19 CASSWSAGEYEQFF
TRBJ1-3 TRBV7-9 CASSSWAGSGNTIYF
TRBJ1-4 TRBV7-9 CASSHGGASTNEKLFF